This TCR beta chain stems from a study of T cell responses to AZD1222 COVID-19 vaccine. The CDR3 has 14 residues. Germline-derived CDR1 and CDR2 are MNHNY and SVGAGI (reference sequence). V was trimmed by 0 bases and J by 2 bases, leaving 7 bases between them. Profiling relied on immunoSEQ multiplex PCR, and the TCRdb table lists in-frame clones only, not all of them. The table includes roughly 150,000 clones, 80% to 95% detected once. V gene TRBV6-6 combines with J gene TRBJ1-2, with TRBD1 as a possible D gene (5 bases). The sample consisted of peripheral blood, taken 28 days after the second AZD1222 dose. The sequence was collected from an adult who received the AZD1222 COVID-19 vaccine. The CDR3 protein is CASSYSKGNYGYTF. As DNA, the CDR3 is TGTGCCAGCAGTTACTCGAAGGGGAACTATGGCTACACCTTC.